This record looks at one TCR beta chain sequence and its context. This CDR3 is 19 amino acids long. V was clipped by 1 base and J by 6 bases; unmatched bases: 18. Germline loops: CDR1 SGHNT, CDR2 YYREEE (reference sequence). This sample was included in a study of T cell changes during pregnancy in multiple sclerosis. Profiled with immunoSEQ multiplex PCR; TCRdb holds only in-frame clones, not every one. The data contain about 68,000 clones, roughly nine tenths of them seen just once; the ten biggest clones take up around 0.86%. The clonotype was recovered from a female donor with multiple sclerosis, enrolled in a pregnancy study. The specimen was peripheral blood, collected in the second trimester of pregnancy. The rearrangement uses TRBV5-4 and TRBJ1-1; 10 nucleotides match TRBD1. The CDR3 loop is CASSLRGTGVFRRSAEAFF. DNA for the CDR3: TGTGCCAGCAGCTTGAGGGGGACAGGGGTCTTCCGAAGGTCGGCTGAAGCTTTCTTT.